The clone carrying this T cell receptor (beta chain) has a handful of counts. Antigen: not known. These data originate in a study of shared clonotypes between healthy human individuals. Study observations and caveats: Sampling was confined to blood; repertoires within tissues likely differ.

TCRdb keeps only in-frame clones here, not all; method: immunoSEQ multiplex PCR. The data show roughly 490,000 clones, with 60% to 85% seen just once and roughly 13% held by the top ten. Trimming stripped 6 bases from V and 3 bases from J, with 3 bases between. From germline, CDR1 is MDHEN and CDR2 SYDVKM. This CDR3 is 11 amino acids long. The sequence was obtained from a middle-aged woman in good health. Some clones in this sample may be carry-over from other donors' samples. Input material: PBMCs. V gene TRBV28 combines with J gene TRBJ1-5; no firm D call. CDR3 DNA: TGTGCCAGCAGGCTCAATCAGCCCCAGCATTTT. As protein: CASRLNQPQHF.